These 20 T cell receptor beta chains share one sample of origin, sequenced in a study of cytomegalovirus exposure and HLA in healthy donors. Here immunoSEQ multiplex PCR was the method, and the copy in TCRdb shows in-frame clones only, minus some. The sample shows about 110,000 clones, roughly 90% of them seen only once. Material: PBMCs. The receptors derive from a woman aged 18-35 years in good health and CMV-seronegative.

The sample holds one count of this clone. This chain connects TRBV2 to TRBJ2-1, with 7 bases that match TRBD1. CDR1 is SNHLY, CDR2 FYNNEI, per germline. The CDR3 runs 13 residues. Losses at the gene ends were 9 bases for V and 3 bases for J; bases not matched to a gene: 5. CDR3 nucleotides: TGTGCCAGTAGGACAGGAAGCTACAATGAGCAGTTCTTC. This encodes CASRTGSYNEQFF.

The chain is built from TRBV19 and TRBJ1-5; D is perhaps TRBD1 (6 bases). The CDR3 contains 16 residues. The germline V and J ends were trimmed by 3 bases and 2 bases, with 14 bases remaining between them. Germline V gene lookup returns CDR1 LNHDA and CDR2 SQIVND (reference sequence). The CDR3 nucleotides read TGTGCCAGTAGTATCGAGGGGAAGGGGGGCAATCAGCCCCAGCATTTT. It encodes CASSIEGKGGNQPQHF.

CDR3 sequence reads: CASSRGLAGVSYEQYF. For the CDR3, the DNA is TGTGCCAGCTCACGGGGACTAGCGGGAGTCTCCTACGAGCAGTACTTC. The chain uses TRBV18 and TRBJ2-7, with 14 nucleotides matching TRBD2. Trimming cost V 4 bases and J 0 bases; bases outside gene matches: 2. The germline gives CDR1 KGHSH, CDR2 LQKENI. The CDR3 sequence is 16 residues long.

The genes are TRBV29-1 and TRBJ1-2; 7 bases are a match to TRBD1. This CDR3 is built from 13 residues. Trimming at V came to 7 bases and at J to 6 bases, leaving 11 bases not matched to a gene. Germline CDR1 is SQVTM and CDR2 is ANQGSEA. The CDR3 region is CSAWRQGENGYTF. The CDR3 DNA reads TGCAGCGCATGGCGACAGGGAGAAAATGGCTACACCTTC.

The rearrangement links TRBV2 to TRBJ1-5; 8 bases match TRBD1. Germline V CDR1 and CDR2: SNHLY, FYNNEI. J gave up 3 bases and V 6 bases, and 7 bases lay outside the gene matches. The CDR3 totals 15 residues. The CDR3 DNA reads TGTGCCAGCAGCCCTCGGACAGGGATCAATCAGCCCCAGCATTTT. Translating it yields CASSPRTGINQPQHF.

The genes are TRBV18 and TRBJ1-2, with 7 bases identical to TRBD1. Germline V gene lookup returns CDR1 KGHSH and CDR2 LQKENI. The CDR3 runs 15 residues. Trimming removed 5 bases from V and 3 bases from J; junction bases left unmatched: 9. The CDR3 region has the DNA TGTGCCAGCTCATCCCCGGGACAGCGCGACTATGGCTACACCTTC. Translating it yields CASSSPGQRDYGYTF.

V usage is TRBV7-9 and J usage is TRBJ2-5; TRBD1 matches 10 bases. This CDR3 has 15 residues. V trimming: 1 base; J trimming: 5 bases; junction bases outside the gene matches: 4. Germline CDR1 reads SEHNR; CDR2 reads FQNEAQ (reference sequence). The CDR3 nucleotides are TGTGCCAGCAGCTTAGATTGGACAGGGGGTGAGACCCAGTACTTC. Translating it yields CASSLDWTGGETQYF.

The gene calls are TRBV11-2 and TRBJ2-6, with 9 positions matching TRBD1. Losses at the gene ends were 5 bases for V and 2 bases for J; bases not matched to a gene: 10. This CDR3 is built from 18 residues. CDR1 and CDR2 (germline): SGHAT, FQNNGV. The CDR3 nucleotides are TGTGCCAGCAGCCTACGCGACAGGGGGGGAACTGGGGCCAACGTCCTGACTTTC. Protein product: CASSLRDRGGTGANVLTF.

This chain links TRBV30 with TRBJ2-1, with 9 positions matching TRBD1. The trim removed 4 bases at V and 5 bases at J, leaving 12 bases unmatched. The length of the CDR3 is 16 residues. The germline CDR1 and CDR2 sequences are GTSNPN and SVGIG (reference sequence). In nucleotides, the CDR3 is TGTGCCTGGAAGGTTAAGGGACAGGGAGGGAACAATGAGCAGTTCTTC. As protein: CAWKVKGQGGNNEQFF.

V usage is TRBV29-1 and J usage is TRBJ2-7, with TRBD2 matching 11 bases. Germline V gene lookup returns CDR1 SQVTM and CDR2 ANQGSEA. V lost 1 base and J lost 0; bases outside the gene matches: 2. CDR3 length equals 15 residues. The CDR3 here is CSVEVAGGPSYEQYF. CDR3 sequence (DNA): TGCAGCGTTGAAGTAGCGGGAGGGCCCTCCTACGAGCAGTACTTC.

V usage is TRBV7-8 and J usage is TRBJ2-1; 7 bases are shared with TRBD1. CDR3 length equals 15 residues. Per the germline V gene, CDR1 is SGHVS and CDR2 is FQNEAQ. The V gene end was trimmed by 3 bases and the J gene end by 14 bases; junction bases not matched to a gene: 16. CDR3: CASSFAGTVRRSEFF. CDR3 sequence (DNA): TGTGCCAGCAGCTTCGCCGGGACAGTCCGTAGGAGTGAGTTCTTC.

The CDR3 here is CASSLYGTGATGELFF. The CDR3 DNA follows: TGTGCCAGCAGTCTCTACGGGACAGGGGCCACCGGGGAGCTGTTTTTT. V is TRBV27 and J is TRBJ2-2; 10 bases agree with TRBD1. V dropped 5 bases and J dropped 4; count of bases not matched to a gene: 7. Looked up from germline, CDR1 is MNHEY and CDR2 is SMNVEV (reference sequence). The CDR3 is 16 amino acids.

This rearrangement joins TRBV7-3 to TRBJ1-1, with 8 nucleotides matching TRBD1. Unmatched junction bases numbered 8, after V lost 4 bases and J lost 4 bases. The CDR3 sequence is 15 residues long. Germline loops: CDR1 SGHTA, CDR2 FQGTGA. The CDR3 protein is CASSSGGPGLTEAFF. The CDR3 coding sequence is TGTGCCAGCAGCTCAGGGGGCCCGGGGCTCACTGAAGCTTTCTTT.

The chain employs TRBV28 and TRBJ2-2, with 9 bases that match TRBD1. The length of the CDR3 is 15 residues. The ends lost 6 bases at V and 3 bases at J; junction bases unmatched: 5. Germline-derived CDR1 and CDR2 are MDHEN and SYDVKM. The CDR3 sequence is CASRRRDRDTGELFF. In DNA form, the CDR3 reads TGTGCCAGCAGGCGCCGGGACAGGGACACCGGGGAGCTGTTTTTT.

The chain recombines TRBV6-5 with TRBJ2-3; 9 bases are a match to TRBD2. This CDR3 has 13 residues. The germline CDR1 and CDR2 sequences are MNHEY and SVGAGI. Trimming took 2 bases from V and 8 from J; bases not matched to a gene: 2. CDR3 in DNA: TGTGCCAGCAGTTACGGGACTAGCAGTACGCAGTATTTT. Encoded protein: CASSYGTSSTQYF.

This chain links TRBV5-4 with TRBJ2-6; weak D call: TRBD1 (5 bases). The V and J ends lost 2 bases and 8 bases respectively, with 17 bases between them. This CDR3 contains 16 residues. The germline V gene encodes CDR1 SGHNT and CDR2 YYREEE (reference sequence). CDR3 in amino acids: CASSLFPEGVSNVLTF. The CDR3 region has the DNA TGTGCCAGCAGCTTATTCCCAGAAGGGGTTTCCAACGTCCTGACTTTC.

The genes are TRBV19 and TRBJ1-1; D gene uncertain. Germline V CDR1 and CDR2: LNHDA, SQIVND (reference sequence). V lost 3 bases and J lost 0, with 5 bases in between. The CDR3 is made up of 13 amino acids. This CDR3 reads CASSISVNTEAFF. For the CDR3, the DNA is TGTGCCAGTAGTATTTCAGTGAACACTGAAGCTTTCTTT.

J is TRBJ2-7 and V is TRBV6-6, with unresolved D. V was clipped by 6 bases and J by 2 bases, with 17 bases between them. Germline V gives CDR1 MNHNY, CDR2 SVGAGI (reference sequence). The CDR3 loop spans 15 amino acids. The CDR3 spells CASRPSGGRPYEQYF. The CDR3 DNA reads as TGTGCCAGCAGACCTTCAGGTGGGCGCCCCTACGAGCAGTACTTC.

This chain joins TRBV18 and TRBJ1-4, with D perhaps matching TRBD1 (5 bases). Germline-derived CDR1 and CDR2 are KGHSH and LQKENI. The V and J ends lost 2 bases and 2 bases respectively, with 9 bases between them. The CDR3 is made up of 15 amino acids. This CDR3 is CASSPSTATNEKLFF. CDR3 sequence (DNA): TGTGCCAGCTCACCATCGACAGCCACTAATGAAAAACTGTTTTTT.

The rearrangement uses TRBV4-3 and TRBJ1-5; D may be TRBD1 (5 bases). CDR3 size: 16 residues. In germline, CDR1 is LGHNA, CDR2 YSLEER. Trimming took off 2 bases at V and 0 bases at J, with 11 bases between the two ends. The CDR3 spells CASSQTHRSSNQPQHF. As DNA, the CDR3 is TGCGCCAGCAGCCAAACCCACAGGAGTAGCAATCAGCCCCAGCATTTT.